This T cell receptor (beta chain) derives from a study of blood T cells in healthy people across ages. Through a sample-barcoded 5' primer and a J-beta primer mix, a second PCR was run for about 6 to 11 cycles. TCRdb ran MiXCR on the 5' RACE reads and lists one entry per CDR3 protein. The sample carries 1,300,000 or so distinct CDR3 sequences, approximately 59% recorded once. As for this clonotype: Its antigen is currently unknown.

This CDR3 has 14 residues. Germline loops: CDR1 SEHNR, CDR2 FQNEAQ (reference sequence). Between the trimmed V and J ends, which lost 6 bases and 7 bases, there was a span of 18 bases. Study conclusions and caveats: Estimates of total diversity, which came from one million sequenced T cells, were considered to be underestimates.

Sequencing was performed on blood. This chain connects TRBV7-9 to TRBJ1-2, with D possibly being TRBD1 (5 bases). The TCR originated in a man aged 18 to 30 in good health. The CDR3 loop reads CASSAVTVAGGYTF. CDR3 DNA: TGTGCCAGCAGTGCCGTGACAGTTGCCGGTGGCTACACCTTC.